The sequence of this T cell receptor (beta chain) was determined in a study of CD8+ T cells in alopecia areata. Study in general: Tofacitinib ran 6 to 18 months, followed by 6 months off drug.

Overall study results and limits: TCR sharing across patients was less clear than in mice, possibly HLA-related.

The CDR3 consists of 17 residues. In germline, CDR1 is SGHRS, CDR2 YFSETQ. Trimming took off 0 bases at V and 1 base at J, with 16 bases between the two ends. As to this clone: Its antigen is unidentified.

Lesional scalp punch biopsies and peripheral blood were collected from alopecia areata patients. Extracted from the samples, RNA was reverse transcribed into cDNA to serve as the sequencing template. Data came from immunoSEQ multiplex PCR; TCRdb stores just in-frame clones and leaves some out. The table includes 110,000 to 150,000 clones, roughly 50% detected once. V is TRBV5-1 and J is TRBJ2-5, with unresolved D. The specimen was CD4+ T cells sorted from blood, collected at week 0. This sequence was found in a human donor with alopecia areata. This chain's CDR3 is CASSLVGNTALQETQYF. DNA for the CDR3: TGCGCCAGCAGCTTGGTGGGGAATACCGCCCTCCAAGAGACCCAGTACTTC. Using reference TRBV5-1 and TRBJ2-5 for the parts outside the CDR3, the full variable domain is KAGVTQTPRYLIKTRGQQVTLSCSPISGHRSVSWYQQTPGQGLQFLFEYFSETQRNKGNFPGRFSGRQFSNSRSEMNVSTLELGDSALYLCASSLVGNTALQETQYFGPGTRLLVL.